These T cell receptor beta chains were read from a single sample in a study of T cells after yellow fever vaccination. MiXCR, applied by TCRdb to the 5' RACE reads, yields one record per CDR3 protein. This table has roughly 500,000 distinct CDR3 sequences, approximately 21% appearing once. The sample here was PBMCs, taken 15 days after the yellow fever booster vaccination. The receptors were sampled from a young man who received the YFV17D yellow fever vaccine. Each CDR3 is given without its conserved first and last residue.

15,TRBV19,ASYTTKHGSGANVLT
13,TRBV9,ASSVAPGTYNEQF
11,TRBV19,ASSIRTNTEAF
11,TRBV5-1,ASSPQVVETQY
11,TRBV3-1,ASSRDKIYGYT
15,TRBV27,ASSLWGETKLTTEAF
13,TRBV20-1,SARDSGRGTGELF
9,TRBV20-1,SASIGNEQF
8,TRBV25-1,ATKGTEAF
13,TRBV7-9,ASSLVTGRAYEQY
15,TRBV24-1,ATSDSPSGSSYNEQF
14,TRBV15,ATSSGGQGSQETQY
12,TRBV10-3,AISDGLPGETQY
10,TRBV15,ATSRDFQAQF
13,TRBV10-3,AISASRTSTDTQY
11,TRBV2,ASSAERNTEAF
13,TRBV6-1,ASGDGPIGVGGQF
14,TRBV5-6,SSSSQVRGYTDTQY
13,TRBV6-4,ASSDSGMSTDTQY
11,TRBV12-3/TRBV12-4,ASSSSVAGELF
12,TRBV7-2,ACFRGDSYNEQF
11,TRBV7-8,ASRQTEIKEQF
11,TRBV29-1,SVRHSSSGEQY
14,TRBV9,ASSVNGGGSTDTQY
12,TRBV5-1,ASRSTGAGETQY
12,TRBV6-1,ASSPFLARSEAF
12,TRBV11-2,ASSKPGRAYEQY
12,TRBV20-1,SAPPDFFLGTQY
9,TRBV20-1,SARGGPGQY
14,TRBV6-1,ASSRTLLIPSYEQY
13,TRBV7-9,ASSSGTGKGETQY
18,TRBV6-2/TRBV6-3,ASSYSRDRVAGIWTGELF
12,TRBV2,ASSERLNTGELF
13,TRBV25-1,ASSEVGTGYTEAF
16,TRBV10-3,AISESTSGRANTDTQY
13,TRBV7-2,ASSQSGTSQETQY
14,TRBV10-1,ASSKPGLADTGELF
17,TRBV9,ASSVGVGEAGVSYNEQF
13,TRBV6-5,ASSYSSGRNYEQY
14,TRBV27,ASKRRPNPLTDTQY
12,TRBV9,ASSDAQGGHEQY
14,TRBV20-1,SASSRGTSGLNEQF
14,TRBV6-1,ASRTILAGNYNEQF
13,TRBV7-2,ASSLGTLFTGELF
13,TRBV29-1,SVTMGDRGFDEQF
12,TRBV12-3/TRBV12-4,ASSPGGVDYEQY
13,TRBV7-3,ASSLGLVDYNEQF
13,TRBV7-2,ASSTTSANTGELF
14,TRBV9,ASSVVRAGGTDTQY
11,TRBV7-2,ASRRTPTYEQY
13,TRBV4-2,ASSQDGGLQETQY
10,TRBV6-5,ASWGSKNIQY
13,TRBV20-1,SVGSVGGSGYEQY
13,TRBV5-4,ASSLALGTDSGQY
17,TRBV11-2,ASSKFGTGGRSSYNEQF
16,TRBV5-1,ASSLGLAGRPGYNEQF
16,TRBV18,ASSPQDSRDWRYNEQF